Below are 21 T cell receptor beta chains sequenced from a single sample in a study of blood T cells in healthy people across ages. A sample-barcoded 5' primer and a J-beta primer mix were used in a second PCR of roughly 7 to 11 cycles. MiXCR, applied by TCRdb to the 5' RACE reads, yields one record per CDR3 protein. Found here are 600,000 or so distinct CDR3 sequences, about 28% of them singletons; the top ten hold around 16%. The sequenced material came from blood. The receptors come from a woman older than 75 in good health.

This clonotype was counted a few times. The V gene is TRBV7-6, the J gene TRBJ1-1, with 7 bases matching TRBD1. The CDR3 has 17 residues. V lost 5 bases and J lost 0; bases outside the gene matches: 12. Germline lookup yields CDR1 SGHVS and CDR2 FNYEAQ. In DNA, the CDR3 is TGTGCCAGCAGCCCAGTTTTAAACAGGGGAGTGAACACTGAAGCTTTCTTT. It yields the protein CASSPVLNRGVNTEAFF.

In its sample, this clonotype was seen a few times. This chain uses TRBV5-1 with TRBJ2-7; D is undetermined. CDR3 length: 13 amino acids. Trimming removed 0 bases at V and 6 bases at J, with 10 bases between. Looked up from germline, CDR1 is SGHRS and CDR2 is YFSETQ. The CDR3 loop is CASSLVGRAEQYF. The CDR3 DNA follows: TGCGCCAGCAGCTTGGTGGGTAGGGCCGAGCAGTACTTC. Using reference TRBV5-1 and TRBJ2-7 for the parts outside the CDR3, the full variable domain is KAGVTQTPRYLIKTRGQQVTLSCSPISGHRSVSWYQQTPGQGLQFLFEYFSETQRNKGNFPGRFSGRQFSNSRSEMNVSTLELGDSALYLCASSLVGRAEQYFGPGTRLTVT.

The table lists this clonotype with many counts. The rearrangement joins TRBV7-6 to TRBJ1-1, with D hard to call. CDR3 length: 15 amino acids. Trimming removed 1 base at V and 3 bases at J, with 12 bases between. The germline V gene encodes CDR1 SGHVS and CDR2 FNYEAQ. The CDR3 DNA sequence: TGTGCCAGCAGCTTAGGGTCGGGGTACGACACTGAAGCTTTCTTT. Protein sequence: CASSLGSGYDTEAFF.

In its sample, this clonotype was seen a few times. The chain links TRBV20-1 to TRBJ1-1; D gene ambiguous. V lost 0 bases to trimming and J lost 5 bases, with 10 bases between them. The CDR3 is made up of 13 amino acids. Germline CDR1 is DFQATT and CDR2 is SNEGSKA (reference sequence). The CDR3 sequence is CSARDRVWTEAFF. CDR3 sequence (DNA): TGCAGTGCTAGAGATCGGGTTTGGACTGAAGCTTTCTTT.

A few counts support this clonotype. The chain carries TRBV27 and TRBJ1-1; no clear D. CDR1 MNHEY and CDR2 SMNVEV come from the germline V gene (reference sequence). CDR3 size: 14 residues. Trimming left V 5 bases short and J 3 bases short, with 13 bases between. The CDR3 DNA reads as TGTGCCAGCAGTCGCCGGGTATGGGACACTGAAGCTTTCTTT. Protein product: CASSRRVWDTEAFF.

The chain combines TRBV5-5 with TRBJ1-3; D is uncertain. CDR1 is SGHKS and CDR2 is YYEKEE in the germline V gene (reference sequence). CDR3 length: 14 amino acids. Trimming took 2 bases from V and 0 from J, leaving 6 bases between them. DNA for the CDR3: TGTGCCAGCAGCTTCGAGAGCTCTGGAAACACCATATATTTT. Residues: CASSFESSGNTIYF.

The CDR3 protein is CSARPLADQETQYF. The CDR3 bases are TGCAGTGCTAGACCCCTAGCGGACCAAGAGACCCAGTACTTC. This chain connects TRBV20-1 to TRBJ2-5; 7 bases are a match to TRBD2. This CDR3 comprises 14 residues. The germline V gene encodes CDR1 DFQATT and CDR2 SNEGSKA (reference sequence). V was pared by 2 bases and J by 0 bases, with 3 bases of the junction left unmatched.

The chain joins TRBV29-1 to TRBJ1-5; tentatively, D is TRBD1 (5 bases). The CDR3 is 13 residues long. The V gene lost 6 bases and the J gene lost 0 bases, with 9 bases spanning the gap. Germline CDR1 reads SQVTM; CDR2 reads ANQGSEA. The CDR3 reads CSVRDGSNQPQHF. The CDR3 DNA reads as TGCAGCGTGAGGGACGGTAGCAATCAGCCCCAGCATTTT.

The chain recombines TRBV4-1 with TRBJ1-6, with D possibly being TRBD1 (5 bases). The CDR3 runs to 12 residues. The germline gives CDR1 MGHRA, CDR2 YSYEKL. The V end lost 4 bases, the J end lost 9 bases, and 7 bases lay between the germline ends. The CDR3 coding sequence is TGCGCCAGCAGCCGAGGGGTTTCACCCCTCCACTTT. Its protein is CASSRGVSPLHF.

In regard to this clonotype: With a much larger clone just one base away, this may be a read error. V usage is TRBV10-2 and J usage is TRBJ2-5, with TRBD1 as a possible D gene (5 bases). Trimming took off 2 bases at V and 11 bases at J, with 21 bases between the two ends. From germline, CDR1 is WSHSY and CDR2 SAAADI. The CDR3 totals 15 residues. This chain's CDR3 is CASSETGARNNEQYF. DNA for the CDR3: TGCGCCAGCAGTGAGACTGGGGCGCGGAACAATGAGCAGTACTTC.

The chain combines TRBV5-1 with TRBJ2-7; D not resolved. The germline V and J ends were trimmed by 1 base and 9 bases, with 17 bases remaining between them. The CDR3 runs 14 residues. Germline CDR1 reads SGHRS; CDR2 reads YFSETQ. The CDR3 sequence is CASSLSVGQTGQYF. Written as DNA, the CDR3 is TGCGCCAGCAGCTTGTCGGTAGGGCAGACCGGGCAGTACTTC.

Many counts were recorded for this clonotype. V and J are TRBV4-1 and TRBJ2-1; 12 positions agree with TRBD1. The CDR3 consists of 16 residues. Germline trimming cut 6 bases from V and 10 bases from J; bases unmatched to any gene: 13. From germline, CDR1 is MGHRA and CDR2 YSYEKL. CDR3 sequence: CASSPTGTGGGFEQFF. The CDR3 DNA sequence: TGCGCCAGCAGTCCGACCGGGACAGGGGGCGGGTTCGAGCAGTTCTTC.

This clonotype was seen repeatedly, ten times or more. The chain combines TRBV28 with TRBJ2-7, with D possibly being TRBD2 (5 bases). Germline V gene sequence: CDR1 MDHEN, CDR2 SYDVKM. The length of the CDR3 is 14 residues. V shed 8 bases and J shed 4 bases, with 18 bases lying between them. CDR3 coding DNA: TGTGCCAGCTGTACTAGAACCCAAATTTACGAGCAGTACTTC. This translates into CASCTRTQIYEQYF.

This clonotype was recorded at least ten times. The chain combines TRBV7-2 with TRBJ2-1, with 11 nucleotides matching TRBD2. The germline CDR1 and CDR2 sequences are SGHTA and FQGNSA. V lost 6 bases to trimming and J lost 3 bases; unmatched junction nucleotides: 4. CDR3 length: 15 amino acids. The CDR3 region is CASSPSGGYYNEQFF. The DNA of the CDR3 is TGTGCCAGCAGTCCTAGCGGGGGGTACTACAATGAGCAGTTCTTC.

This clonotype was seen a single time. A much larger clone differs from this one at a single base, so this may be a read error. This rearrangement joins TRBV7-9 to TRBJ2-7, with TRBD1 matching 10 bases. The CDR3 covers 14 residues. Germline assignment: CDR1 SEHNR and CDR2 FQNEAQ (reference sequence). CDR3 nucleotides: TGTCCCAGCAGCTCGGGACAGGGGTGGTTCGAGCAGTACTTC. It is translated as CPSSSGQGWFEQYF.

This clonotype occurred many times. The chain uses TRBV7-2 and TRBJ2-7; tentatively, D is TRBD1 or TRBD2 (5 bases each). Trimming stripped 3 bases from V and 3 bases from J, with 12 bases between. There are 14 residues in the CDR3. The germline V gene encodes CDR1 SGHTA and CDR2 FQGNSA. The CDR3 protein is CASSFSTDYYEQYF. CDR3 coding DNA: TGTGCCAGCAGCTTCTCGACAGACTACTACGAGCAGTACTTC.

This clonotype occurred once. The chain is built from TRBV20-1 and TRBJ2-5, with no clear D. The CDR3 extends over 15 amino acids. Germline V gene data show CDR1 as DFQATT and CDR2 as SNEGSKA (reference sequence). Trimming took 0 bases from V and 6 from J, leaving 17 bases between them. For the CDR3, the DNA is TGCAGTGCTAGAGATCTAGAACGGCTCGCGAAGACCCAGTACTTC. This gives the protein CSARDLERLAKTQYF.

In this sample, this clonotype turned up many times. The CDR3 region has the DNA TGTGCCAGCAGGACGGGACTACTCTACGAGCAGTACTTC. It specifies CASRTGLLYEQYF. The V gene is TRBV12-3 or TRBV12-4, the J gene TRBJ2-7; 7 bases fit TRBD2. Losses at the gene ends were 6 bases for V and 3 bases for J; bases not matched to a gene: 5. The CDR3 is 13 residues long.

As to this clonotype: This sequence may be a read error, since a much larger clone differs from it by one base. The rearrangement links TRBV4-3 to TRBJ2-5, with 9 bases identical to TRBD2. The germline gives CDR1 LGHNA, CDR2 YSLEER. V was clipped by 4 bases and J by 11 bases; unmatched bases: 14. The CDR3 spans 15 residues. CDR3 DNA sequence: TGCGCCAGCAGCCTCCAGCGGGGGGTCGCCTATGAGCAGTACTTC. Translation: CASSLQRGVAYEQYF.

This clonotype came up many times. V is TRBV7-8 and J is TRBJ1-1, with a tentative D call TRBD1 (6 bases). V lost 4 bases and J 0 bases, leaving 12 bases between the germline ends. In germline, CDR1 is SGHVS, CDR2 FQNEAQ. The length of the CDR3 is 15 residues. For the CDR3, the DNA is TGTGCCAGCAGCTCTCAGGGGACCATGAACACTGAAGCTTTCTTT. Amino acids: CASSSQGTMNTEAFF. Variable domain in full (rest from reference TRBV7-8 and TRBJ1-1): GAGVSQSPRYKVAKRGQDVALRCDPISGHVSLFWYQQALGQGPEFLTYFQNEAQLDKSGLPSDRFFAERPEGSVSTLKIQRTQQEDSAVYLCASSSQGTMNTEAFFGQGTRLTVV.

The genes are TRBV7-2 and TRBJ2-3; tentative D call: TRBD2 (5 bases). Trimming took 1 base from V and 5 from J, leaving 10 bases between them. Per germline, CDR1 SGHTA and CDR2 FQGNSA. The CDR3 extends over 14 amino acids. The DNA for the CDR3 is TGTGCCAGCAGCTTAGTGAGGGCCAGAGATACGCAGTATTTT. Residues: CASSLVRARDTQYF.